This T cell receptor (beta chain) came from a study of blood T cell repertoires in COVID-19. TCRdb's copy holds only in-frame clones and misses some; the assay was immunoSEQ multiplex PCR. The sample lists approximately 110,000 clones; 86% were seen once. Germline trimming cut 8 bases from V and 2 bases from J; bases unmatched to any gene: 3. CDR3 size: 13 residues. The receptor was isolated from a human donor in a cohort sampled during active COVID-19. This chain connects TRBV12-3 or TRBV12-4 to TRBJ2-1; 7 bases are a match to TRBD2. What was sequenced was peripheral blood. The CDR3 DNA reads TGTGCCAGCTTGCGGGGGACCTACAATGAGCAGTTCTTC. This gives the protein CASLRGTYNEQFF.